This is a list of T cell receptor beta chains from one sample in a study of blood T cell repertoires in COVID-19. Some clones are missing from TCRdb's copy, which holds only in-frame ones; the method was immunoSEQ multiplex PCR. The sample lists 80,000 or so clones, around 84% seen once, with roughly 9.8% in the top ten. The source material was peripheral blood. These receptor sequences come from a man in his 60s with COVID-19, enrolled during active disease. Both conserved end residues are part of each CDR3.

v_call cdr3_aa
TRBV2 CASQRWTSGAPTDTQYF
TRBV28 CASRPTGYDYEQYF
TRBV6-5 CASSREGAGQPQHF
TRBV5-1 CASSLGGSLGTEAFF
TRBV5-1 CASSTEKGSNEKLFF
TRBV7-9 CASSLGTSGTQDRFF
TRBV14 CASSLTSSYYTGELFF
TRBV6-5 CASSYSGTGLYEQYF
TRBV2 CASSEGLAGGQETQYF
TRBV3-1/TRBV3-2 CASSRGDEQFF
TRBV11-2 CASSLGGRYTF
TRBV9 CASSVGARATEAFF
TRBV28 CASSPPTGTETQYF
TRBV9 CASSLLGRSPYHEQFF
TRBV11-2 CASSLAWGADTQYF
TRBV11-3 CASSLAGLAGGSDTQYF
TRBV10-2 CASSESGRARVGSLHF
TRBV9 CASSGTSNTGELFF
TRBV6-5 CASSPVGTGGQPQHF
TRBV7-2 CASSFPGRQGPRTGELFF
TRBV10-3 CAISNEGRDTQYF
TRBV6-2/TRBV6-3 CASSRMDRDQPQHF
TRBV28 CASTVPPGGEQYF
TRBV24-1 CATSDLRGGSLGELFF
TRBV5-6 CASSLGGQYSYEQYF
TRBV19 CASSLGTASYGYTF
TRBV4-1 CASSQSSVRGPTEAFF
TRBV6-2/TRBV6-3 CASSEQVEDANEQFF
TRBV9 CASSVPFKDRDNYGYTF
TRBV4-2 CASSQDAGGARYGYTF
TRBV5-1 CASSTGTPGGEQFF
TRBV5-4 CASSLPGTSGRDEQFF
TRBV11-2 CASTHPNGYSPLHF
TRBV18 CASSGTDQETQYF
TRBV6-6 CASSTLPSSGNTIYF
TRBV6-5 CASSYNNRVNTEAFF
TRBV10-1 CASSPGTSGSEQYF
TRBV2 CASSENLVWQTQYF
TRBV28 CASSLGLNRRGYTF
TRBV5-1 CASSLSAGSGTGELFF
TRBV2 CASSVSGTGTYEQYF
TRBV21-1 CASSKAEGGAGTEPYEQYF
TRBV23-1 CASSHGTANTEAFF
TRBV10-3 CAISESAPFGGIGNTIYF
TRBV10-3 CAISEVGRDSPLHF
TRBV24-1 CATSDSGRGDEQYF
TRBV19 CASRESSGGTYNEQFF
TRBV28 CASSLRLAGELFF
TRBV7-9 CASSLGQVDNSPLHF
TRBV19 CASSEALDGETQYF
TRBV19 CASSMDRGNEQFF
TRBV29-1 CSVDRTDMFGSAFF
TRBV9 CASSVLSEMSTDTQYF